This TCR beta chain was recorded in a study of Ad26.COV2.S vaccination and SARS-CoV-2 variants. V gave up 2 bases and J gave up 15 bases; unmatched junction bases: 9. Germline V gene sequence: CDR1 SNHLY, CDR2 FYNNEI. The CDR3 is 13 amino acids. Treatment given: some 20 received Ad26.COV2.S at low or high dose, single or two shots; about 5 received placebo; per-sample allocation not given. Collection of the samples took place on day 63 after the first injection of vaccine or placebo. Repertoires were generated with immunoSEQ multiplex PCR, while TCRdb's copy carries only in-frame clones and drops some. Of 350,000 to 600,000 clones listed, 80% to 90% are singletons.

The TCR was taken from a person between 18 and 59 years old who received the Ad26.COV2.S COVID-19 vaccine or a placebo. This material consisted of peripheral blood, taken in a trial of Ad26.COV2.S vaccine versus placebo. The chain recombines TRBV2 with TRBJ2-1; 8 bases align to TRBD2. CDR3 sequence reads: CASSEKDGRALFF. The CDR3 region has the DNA TGTGCCAGCAGTGAAAAGGACGGGAGGGCCCTGTTCTTC. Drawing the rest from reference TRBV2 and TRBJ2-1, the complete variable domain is EPEVTQTPSHQVTQMGQEVILRCVPISNHLYFYWYRQILGQKVEFLVSFYNNEISEKSEIFDDQFSVERPDGSNFTLKIRSTKLEDSAMYFCASSEKDGRALFFGPGTRLTVL.